These T cell receptor beta chains were read from a single sample in a study of CD8+CD57+ T cells in acquired aplastic anemia. In TCRdb, the reads were re-called with MiXCR into one record per CDR3 protein. The sample yields some 120,000 distinct CDR3 sequences, under 60% seen once. Source material: sorted CD4+, CD8+, or CD8+CD57+ T cells (not recorded which) from PBMCs. The receptors stem from a human donor with aplastic anemia. Each CDR3 is given with its conserved first and last residue. The D gene is left open where the match is weak. Where a row states a size, it is once, few, many or the class of an expanded clone; other rows omit it.

-	TRBV19	-	TRBJ2-7	14	CASSRSGSGTEQYF	TGTGCCAGTAGTAGATCAGGGTCAGGGACGGAGCAGTACTTC
-	TRBV6-1	-	TRBJ2-6	12	CASRLGANVLTF	TGTGCCAGCAGATTGGGGGCCAACGTCCTGACTTTC
-	TRBV10-1	-	TRBJ1-5	14	CASRPDSTNQPQHF	TGCGCCAGCAGACCCGACAGCACAAATCAGCCCCAGCATTTT
-	TRBV7-9	many	TRBJ1-5	14	CASSLGRGEQPQHF	TGTGCCAGCAGCTTAGGCAGGGGAGAACAGCCCCAGCATTTT
-	TRBV7-2	many	TRBJ1-1	15	CASSSGPSMNTEAFF	TGTGCCAGCAGCTCGGGACCGAGCATGAACACTGAAGCTTTCTTT
-	TRBV2	-	TRBJ1-1	13	CASEREANTEAFF	TGTGCCAGTGAAAGGGAAGCGAACACTGAAGCTTTCTTT
-	TRBV27	-	TRBJ2-1	15	CASSLTLTMYNEQFF	TGTGCCAGCAGTTTGACCCTGACAATGTACAATGAGCAGTTCTTC
TRBD2	TRBV20-1	once	TRBJ2-1	15	CSVLAGGRSINEQFF	TGCAGTGTTCTAGCGGGGGGGCGATCTATCAATGAGCAGTTCTTC
-	TRBV6-1	-	TRBJ1-1	14	CASSEARSHGRAFF	TGTGCCAGCAGTGAAGCGCGTTCACACGGGCGGGCTTTCTTT
TRBD2	TRBV25-1	many	TRBJ2-7	16	CASSEPRLAGEGEQYF	TGTGCCAGCAGTGAACCGAGACTAGCGGGAGAGGGCGAGCAGTACTTC
-	TRBV20-1	-	TRBJ1-2	15	CSAWTSDRGGYGYTF	TGCAGTGCGTGGACCAGTGATCGGGGCGGCTATGGCTACACCTTC
TRBD1	TRBV19	-	TRBJ2-2	14	CASSIGQGTGELFF	TGTGCCAGCAGCATCGGACAGGGGACCGGGGAGCTGTTTTTT
TRBD2	TRBV20-1	many	TRBJ2-7	14	CSAWTSGGGYEQYF	TGCAGTGCTTGGACTAGCGGGGGGGGCTACGAGCAGTACTTC
-	TRBV10-3	-	TRBJ1-5	14	CAISEGAQGQPQHF	TGTGCCATCAGTGAGGGAGCCCAAGGCCAGCCCCAGCATTTT
-	TRBV10-3	once	TRBJ2-7	15	CAISESHRVSYEQYF	TGTGCCATCAGTGAGAGTCACAGGGTCTCCTACGAGCAGTACTTC
TRBD1	TRBV25-1	-	TRBJ1-1	14	CASSELQGYTEAFF	TGTGCCAGCAGTGAGTTACAGGGGTACACTGAAGCTTTCTTT
-	TRBV2	-	TRBJ1-2	15	CASTVIQETNYGYTF	TGTGCCAGCACTGTTATACAGGAAACTAACTATGGCTACACCTTC
-	TRBV7-9	once	TRBJ1-5	14	CASSLGGSSQPQHF	TGTGCCAGCAGCTTAGGGGGCAGTTCACAGCCCCAGCATTTT
TRBD1	TRBV7-2	-	TRBJ2-3	14	CASSSGQDTDTQYF	TGTGCCAGCAGCTCCGGACAGGACACAGATACGCAGTATTTT
-	TRBV7-9	-	TRBJ2-2	13	CASSAQSTGELFF	TGTGCCAGCAGCGCGCAATCCACCGGGGAGCTGTTTTTT
-	TRBV7-7	-	TRBJ2-7	13	CASSFNREYEQYF	TGTGCTAGCAGCTTCAACAGGGAGTACGAGCAGTACTTC
TRBD1	TRBV11-2	few	TRBJ2-3	15	CASSSRTGFTDTQYF	TGTGCCAGCAGCTCCAGGACAGGCTTCACAGATACGCAGTATTTT
TRBD2	TRBV5-4	many	TRBJ2-1	15	CASSLSPSGYNEQFF	TGTGCCAGCAGCTTGAGCCCTAGCGGGTACAATGAGCAGTTCTTC
-	TRBV30	-	TRBJ1-2	16	CAWSLSTGSFNYGYTF	TGTGCCTGGAGTCTTTCAACAGGGTCCTTTAACTATGGCTACACCTTC
-	TRBV25-1	-	TRBJ1-2	13	CASRSTGSYGYTF	TGTGCCAGCAGAAGTACAGGGTCCTATGGCTACACCTTC
TRBD2	TRBV4-2	-	TRBJ2-7	15	CASSPSGGAAYEQYF	TGTGCCAGCAGCCCTAGCGGGGGGGCCGCTTACGAGCAGTACTTC
TRBD2	TRBV5-6	-	TRBJ2-7	15	CASSGYWGGQEEQYF	TGTGCCAGCAGCGGATATTGGGGAGGGCAGGAGGAGCAGTACTTC
-	TRBV12-3/TRBV12-4	-	TRBJ1-2	16	CASSPTGTAVYYVYTF	TGTGCCAGCAGTCCAACAGGGACGGCTGTATATTATGTCTACACCTTC
-	TRBV5-1	-	TRBJ1-1	14	CASSHPGLNTEAFF	TGCGCCAGCAGCCATCCCGGATTGAACACTGAAGCTTTCTTT
-	TRBV5-4	-	TRBJ2-3	14	CASSGGGSTDTQYF	TGTGCCAGCAGCGGAGGGGGAAGCACAGATACGCAGTATTTT